This T cell receptor (beta chain) was sequenced during a study of blood T cell repertoires in COVID-19. The V gene end was trimmed by 5 bases and the J gene end by 7 bases; junction bases not matched to a gene: 7. Per the germline V gene, CDR1 is SEHNR and CDR2 is FQNEAQ (reference sequence). This CDR3 comprises 15 residues. TCRdb's table, derived via immunoSEQ multiplex PCR, lists solely in-frame clones and lacks some. The sample carries more than 80,000 clones, 60% to 85% recorded once. The chain joins TRBV7-9 to TRBJ1-4, with 10 positions matching TRBD1. The sequence came from an elderly man with COVID-19, enrolled during active disease. The sequenced sample was peripheral blood. The CDR3 bases are TGTGCCAGCAGCCCCTGGACAGGGGGGACTGAAAAACTGTTTTTT. This encodes CASSPWTGGTEKLFF. The full variable domain, its missing parts supplied by reference TRBV7-9 and TRBJ1-4, is DTGVSQNPRHKITKRGQNVTFRCDPISEHNRLYWYRQTLGQGPEFLTYFQNEAQLEKSRLLSDRFSAERPKGSFSTLEIQRTEQGDSAMYLCASSPWTGGTEKLFFGSGTQLSVL.